These T cell receptor beta chains were read from a single sample in a study of blood T cells in healthy people across ages. TCRdb reprocessed the 5' RACE reads with MiXCR, giving one entry per CDR3 protein. The sample lists around 710,000 distinct CDR3 sequences, about 42% occurring once. Source material: blood. All receptors derive from an older woman in good health. The CDR3 runs from the conserved cysteine through the conserved F or W. D genes are given only for firm matches. A row's size may be missing; if present it is once, few, many or a size class.

D	J	V	size	CDR3	DNA
NA	TRBJ2-7	TRBV5-1	many	CASSLAEGTLTDEQYF	TGCGCCAGCAGCTTGGCCGAGGGGACACTAACGGACGAGCAGTACTTC
NA	TRBJ1-1	TRBV6-4	once	CASRHKNTQAFF	TGTGCCAGCAGGCACAAGAACACTCAAGCTTTCTTT
NA	TRBJ2-3	TRBV19	many	CASSPLQTDTQYF	TGTGCCAGTAGCCCACTGCAGACAGATACGCAGTATTTT
TRBD2	TRBJ2-7	TRBV5-1	few	CASSLERGGGGYEQYF	TGCGCCAGCAGCTTGGAACGGGGGGGCGGAGGATACGAGCAGTACTTC
NA	TRBJ2-1	TRBV25-1	NA	CASSEPAKGNEQFF	TGTGCCAGCAGTGAACCGGCCAAGGGCAATGAGCAGTTCTTC
TRBD2	TRBJ2-2	TRBV3-1	NA	CASSSLAGVGELFF	TGTGCCAGCAGCTCACTAGCGGGGGTCGGGGAGCTGTTTTTT
TRBD1	TRBJ2-1	TRBV7-3	NA	CASSQGQGAFYEQFF	TGTGCCAGCAGCCAAGGACAGGGGGCATTCTATGAGCAGTTCTTC
NA	TRBJ2-7	TRBV29-1	once	CSVVSPGLYEQYF	TGCAGCGTTGTTTCCCCTGGACTATACGAGCAGTACTTC
NA	TRBJ2-5	TRBV7-9	NA	CASSLGGANEQYF	TGTGCCAGCAGCTTAGGGGGGGCCAATGAGCAGTACTTC
NA	TRBJ2-1	TRBV20-1	NA	CSARAIKEQFF	TGCAGTGCTAGAGCCATTAAGGAGCAGTTCTTC
NA	TRBJ2-7	TRBV7-9	NA	CASSLITGRTAYEQYF	TGTGCCAGCAGCTTAATCACGGGACGGACGGCCTACGAGCAGTACTTC
NA	TRBJ1-2	TRBV5-5	NA	CASSPWAGEGGYTF	TGTGCCAGCAGTCCGTGGGCAGGGGAAGGGGGCTACACCTTC
NA	TRBJ1-2	TRBV2	NA	CASSERVNYGYTF	TGTGCCAGCAGTGAAAGAGTTAACTATGGCTACACCTTC
NA	TRBJ2-7	TRBV29-1	many	CSVVLGGYEQYF	TGCAGCGTTGTACTAGGGGGCTACGAGCAGTACTTC
NA	TRBJ1-5	TRBV20-1	NA	CSAPFLGRGNQPQHF	TGCAGTGCGCCCTTTCTCGGACGGGGCAATCAGCCCCAGCATTTT
NA	TRBJ2-6	TRBV7-2	NA	CASSLGTTNVLTF	TGTGCCAGCAGCTTGGGGACAACCAACGTCCTGACTTTC
TRBD2	TRBJ2-5	TRBV20-1	NA	CSAVAGGPWQETQYF	TGCAGTGCTGTAGCGGGAGGGCCATGGCAAGAGACCCAGTACTTC
TRBD1	TRBJ2-5	TRBV20-1	few	CSASGQDQETQYF	TGCAGTGCTAGTGGACAGGACCAAGAGACCCAGTACTTC
TRBD1	TRBJ1-1	TRBV6-6	NA	CASRPGQANAAYTEAFF	TGTGCCAGCAGGCCGGGACAGGCCAATGCAGCCTACACTGAAGCTTTCTTT
TRBD2	TRBJ2-7	TRBV27	NA	CASSYVAGESDEQYF	TGTGCCAGCAGTTATGTAGCGGGAGAGTCGGACGAGCAGTACTTC
TRBD2	TRBJ2-3	TRBV7-2	few	CASSPQRGLDTQYF	TGTGCCAGCAGCCCCCAGCGGGGGCTAGATACGCAGTATTTT
NA	TRBJ2-7	TRBV13	NA	CASSLGGRQVPYEQYF	TGTGCCAGCAGCTTGGGGGGGCGACAAGTCCCCTACGAGCAGTACTTC
NA	TRBJ2-1	TRBV5-1	NA	CASSLTTNEQFF	TGCGCCAGCAGCTTGACGACAAATGAGCAGTTCTTC
NA	TRBJ2-3	TRBV12-3/TRBV12-4	many	CATRSDTQYF	TGTGCCACCCGGTCTGATACGCAGTATTTT
NA	TRBJ2-7	TRBV25-1	NA	CASSEYGASYEQYF	TGTGCCAGCAGTGAATACGGCGCTTCCTACGAGCAGTACTTC
TRBD2	TRBJ2-3	TRBV20-1	few	CSARGSSGSSTDTQYF	TGCAGTGCTAGAGGATCCAGCGGGAGTTCTACAGATACGCAGTATTTT
NA	TRBJ2-1	TRBV2	few	CASCRLSSYNEQFF	TGTGCCAGCTGCCGGTTGAGCTCCTACAATGAGCAGTTCTTC